Listed here are 25 T cell receptor beta chains from one sample, sequenced in a study of CXCR3-negative and CXCR3-positive naive CD8 T cells. All TRB cDNA libraries came from 5' RACE performed with UMI labels. TCRdb reprocessed the 5' RACE reads and reports one entry per CDR3 protein, with no DNA. This repertoire includes tens of thousands of distinct CDR3 sequences. Which antigens these TCRs recognize remains unknown. General observations from the study: A higher hydrophobicity marked the TRB CDR3s of CXCR3-positive naive cells versus CXCR3-negative naive cells.

The sequenced material came from naive CXCR3+ CD8+ T cells from blood. Subset here: CD45RO-CCR7+CD27+CD95- naive CD8+ T cells expressing CXCR3 (TNR3+). Receptor source: a human donor in good health. Some clones in this sample may be carry-over from other donors' samples.

This rearrangement joins TRBV5-1 to TRBJ2-1. The CDR3 is 16 residues long. Germline CDR1 SGHRS, CDR2 YFSETQ. The CDR3 sequence: CASSLAGVGSYNEQFF.

The J gene is TRBJ2-1, the V gene TRBV27. There are 14 residues in the CDR3. The germline V gene encodes CDR1 MNHEY and CDR2 SMNVEV (reference sequence). CDR3 sequence: CASSFSDTYNEQFF.

The rearrangement joins TRBV6-6 to TRBJ1-4. CDR3 size: 13 residues. Germline assignment: CDR1 MNHNY and CDR2 SVGAGI (reference sequence). The CDR3: CASNVRGREKLFF.

This sequence joins TRBV7-2 and TRBJ2-7; TCRdb proposes TRBD1, but this gene call is untestable without DNA. The germline V gene encodes CDR1 SGHTA and CDR2 FQGNSA. The CDR3 extends over 16 amino acids. CDR3 protein: CASSLRGRGWSYEQYF.

This rearrangement joins TRBV5-1 to TRBJ1-1. This CDR3 spans 13 amino acids. The germline CDR1 and CDR2 sequences are SGHRS and YFSETQ. The CDR3 loop is CASSLELNTEAFF. Based on the CDR3 plus reference TRBV5-1 and TRBJ1-1, the full variable domain is KAGVTQTPRYLIKTRGQQVTLSCSPISGHRSVSWYQQTPGQGLQFLFEYFSETQRNKGNFPGRFSGRQFSNSRSEMNVSTLELGDSALYLCASSLELNTEAFFGQGTRLTVV.

The chain carries TRBV28 and TRBJ2-7; absent DNA, TCRdb's TRBD1 call cannot be checked. CDR3 length equals 13 residues. Germline V gene sequence: CDR1 MDHEN, CDR2 SYDVKM. CDR3 in amino acids: CATDRVSSYEQYF.

V and J are TRBV6-2 or TRBV6-3 and TRBJ2-5; TCRdb's D call of TRBD2 is untestable without DNA. CDR1 is MNHEY and CDR2 is SVGEGT in the germline V gene. The CDR3 runs to 14 residues. This CDR3 is CASSYLLARKTQYF.

This chain connects TRBV2 to TRBJ2-3; TCRdb returns TRBD1, unconfirmable since there is no DNA. The germline gives CDR1 SNHLY, CDR2 FYNNEI. This CDR3 is 13 amino acids long. The CDR3 is CASRVGDHHTQYF.

The chain joins TRBV27 to TRBJ2-1; TCRdb's D call, TRBD2, is unchecked because there is no DNA. The CDR3 length is 15 residues. The germline CDR1 and CDR2 sequences are MNHEY and SMNVEV (reference sequence). This CDR3 reads CASSFTSGAYNEQFF.

This chain connects TRBV5-5 to TRBJ2-2; as DNA is missing, the TRBD1 call by TCRdb cannot be tested. The CDR3 loop spans 16 amino acids. Per the germline V gene, CDR1 is SGHKS and CDR2 is YYEKEE (reference sequence). This CDR3 reads CASSFNQGTNTGELFF. The entire variable domain, with the rest obtained from reference TRBV5-5 and TRBJ2-2, is as follows: DAGVTQSPTHLIKTRGQQVTLRCSPISGHKSVSWYQQVLGQGPQFIFQYYEKEERGRGNFPDRFSARQFPNYSSELNVNALLLGDSALYLCASSFNQGTNTGELFFGEGSRLTVL.

V is TRBV5-4 and J is TRBJ2-3; checking the TCRdb D call of TRBD1 is not possible without DNA. CDR1 SGHNT and CDR2 YYREEE come from the germline V gene (reference sequence). CDR3 length equals 15 residues. The CDR3 loop reads CAGGLGARRTDTQYF.

The V gene is TRBV12-3 or TRBV12-4, the J gene TRBJ2-1; the D call of TRBD2 rests on TCRdb alone, since no DNA is present to check it. The CDR3 runs 18 residues. CDR3 sequence reads: CASSFWTSAKKLFNEQFF.

V usage is TRBV5-1 and J usage is TRBJ1-4. Germline V gene sequence: CDR1 SGHRS, CDR2 YFSETQ. The CDR3 covers 15 residues. CDR3 sequence: CASSYGRTTNEKLFF.

The CDR3 loop is CASSPKEKVYEQYF. The chain couples TRBV3-1 to TRBJ2-7. The CDR3 contains 14 residues. Per germline, CDR1 LGHDT and CDR2 YNNKEL (reference sequence).

This chain connects TRBV6-2 or TRBV6-3 to TRBJ2-3; TCRdb reports TRBD1, a call that lacks DNA to check it against. The germline V gene encodes CDR1 MNHEY and CDR2 SVGEGT. This CDR3 is 13 amino acids long. The CDR3 loop reads CASKPEGADTQYF.

The chain combines TRBV28 with TRBJ2-7; the TRBD2 assignment by TCRdb is unverifiable without DNA. The CDR3 consists of 13 residues. The germline V gene encodes CDR1 MDHEN and CDR2 SYDVKM. The CDR3 spells CASISPGKYEQYF.

The chain uses TRBV7-6 and TRBJ2-7; TCRdb gives TRBD1 as the D gene, but with no DNA this cannot be confirmed. Germline V CDR1 and CDR2: SGHVS, FNYEAQ. The CDR3 length is 14 residues. CDR3 sequence reads: CASSTGGAYYEQYF. Filled out from reference TRBV7-6 and TRBJ2-7, the complete variable domain reads GAGVSQSPRYKVTKRGQDVALRCDPISGHVSLYWYRQALGQGPEFLTYFNYEAQQDKSGLPNDRFSAERPEGSISTLTIQRTEQRDSAMYRCASSTGGAYYEQYFGPGTRLTVT.

V and J are TRBV7-6 and TRBJ2-7. Germline CDR1 and CDR2: SGHVS and FNYEAQ. The CDR3 spans 14 residues. This CDR3 is CASSPDRSLYEQYF.

V and J are TRBV7-7 and TRBJ2-1; TCRdb outputs TRBD1, but without DNA this stays unchecked. The germline CDR1 and CDR2 sequences are SSHAT and FNYEAQ (reference sequence). This CDR3 comprises 15 residues. CDR3: CASSLGQGAGNEQFF.

The genes are TRBV28 and TRBJ2-7; lacking DNA, the TRBD1 call made by TCRdb goes unchecked. The CDR3 runs to 14 residues. Germline V gene lookup returns CDR1 MDHEN and CDR2 SYDVKM. CDR3: CASSGTGFLYEQYF.

CDR3 sequence reads: CASSHPRDRCLAKNIQYF. The chain recombines TRBV23-1 with TRBJ2-4; TCRdb outputs TRBD1, but without DNA this stays unchecked. TRBV23-1 is filed as an ORF, its function uncertain. The CDR3 extends over 18 amino acids.

The V and J genes are TRBV14 and TRBJ2-3; TCRdb picks TRBD1, but there is no DNA to check that call. There are 16 residues in the CDR3. Germline CDR1 reads SGHDN; CDR2 reads FVKESK. The chain's CDR3 is CASSQDPGGYTDTQYF.

The chain recombines TRBV28 with TRBJ1-1; the D gene TCRdb calls, TRBD1, cannot be checked with no DNA. The germline CDR1 and CDR2 sequences are MDHEN and SYDVKM. The CDR3 has 13 amino acids. CDR3: CASSRRADTEAFF.

J is TRBJ2-6 and V is TRBV27. Per germline, CDR1 MNHEY and CDR2 SMNVEV (reference sequence). CDR3 length: 13 amino acids. CDR3 region: CASGFSGANVLTF.

V is TRBV10-3 and J is TRBJ2-1; TCRdb's D gene call, TRBD1, goes unchecked for lack of DNA. Per the germline V gene, CDR1 is ENHRY and CDR2 is SYGVKD. The CDR3 totals 16 residues. The chain's CDR3 is CAISVGGAGGGNEQFF.